These T cell receptor beta chains were read from a single sample in a study of early T cells in non-severe SARS-CoV-2 infection. Using its own MiXCR run on the 5' RACE reads, TCRdb lists one record per CDR3 protein. The profile shows approximately 81,000 distinct CDR3 sequences, roughly 13% of them singletons. The sequencing input was whole blood. The receptors come from an adult who was a healthcare worker with PCR-confirmed SARS-CoV-2 infection or an uninfected control (not recorded which). Each CDR3 is given with its conserved first and last residue. D genes are given only for firm matches. Clone size is not always given. Where it is, it says once, few, many or a class for expanded clones.

D gene: NA; clone size: NA; V gene: TRBV20-1; J gene: TRBJ1-4; CDR3 DNA: TGCAGTGCTAGTACTTTTGATGTCGGGGTTTGGGAAAAACTGTTTTTT; CDR3 protein: CSASTFDVGVWEKLFF
D gene: NA; clone size: NA; V gene: TRBV12-5; J gene: TRBJ1-1; CDR3 DNA: TGTGCTAGTGGTTTGGTACGAACTGGGCGAAAGAACACTGAAGCTTTCTTT; CDR3 protein: CASGLVRTGRKNTEAFF
D gene: NA; clone size: NA; V gene: TRBV7-2; J gene: TRBJ2-1; CDR3 DNA: TGTGCCAGCAGCTCGGAACCGGGGGACAATGAGCAGTTCTTC; CDR3 protein: CASSSEPGDNEQFF
D gene: TRBD1; clone size: many; V gene: TRBV7-6; J gene: TRBJ1-5; CDR3 DNA: TGTGCCAGCAGCAAGGGACAGGGTTATAGCAATCAGCCCCAGCATTTT; CDR3 protein: CASSKGQGYSNQPQHF
D gene: NA; clone size: many; V gene: TRBV12-3/TRBV12-4; J gene: TRBJ1-1; CDR3 DNA: TGTGCCAGCAGTTTAACGGGGGCGCACACTGAAGCTTTCTTT; CDR3 protein: CASSLTGAHTEAFF
D gene: TRBD1; clone size: many; V gene: TRBV4-2; J gene: TRBJ1-2; CDR3 DNA: TGTGCCAGCAGCCAAAGCAGGGGGGGCCCCCGGGATGGCTACACCTTC; CDR3 protein: CASSQSRGGPRDGYTF
D gene: NA; clone size: NA; V gene: TRBV28; J gene: TRBJ1-5; CDR3 DNA: TGTGCCAGCAGCTTTAGGAGCAATCAGCCCCAGCATTTT; CDR3 protein: CASSFRSNQPQHF
D gene: TRBD2; clone size: few; V gene: TRBV9; J gene: TRBJ2-3; CDR3 DNA: TGTGCCAGCAGCGTAGCTGGGCCTAGCGGAAGCACAGATACGCAGTATTTT; CDR3 protein: CASSVAGPSGSTDTQYF
D gene: TRBD1; clone size: NA; V gene: TRBV7-9; J gene: TRBJ1-5; CDR3 DNA: TGTGCCAGCAGCATGGGACAGGCTTTGACCCAGCATTTT; CDR3 protein: CASSMGQALTQHF
D gene: NA; clone size: many; V gene: TRBV29-1; J gene: TRBJ1-1; CDR3 DNA: TGCAGCGTTTCGGCAACTCCTTTCATGAACACTGAAGCTTTCTTT; CDR3 protein: CSVSATPFMNTEAFF
D gene: NA; clone size: few; V gene: TRBV29-1; J gene: TRBJ2-7; CDR3 DNA: TGCAGCGTTGTGGTTATGCCAGGGAGCTCCTACGAGCAGTACTTC; CDR3 protein: CSVVVMPGSSYEQYF
D gene: TRBD1; clone size: NA; V gene: TRBV19; J gene: TRBJ1-2; CDR3 DNA: TGTGCCAGTAGTATTACAGGGGGCACTAACTATGGCTACACCTTC; CDR3 protein: CASSITGGTNYGYTF
D gene: NA; clone size: few; V gene: TRBV28; J gene: TRBJ2-1; CDR3 DNA: TGTGCCAGCAGTTTATGGGGGGGACAGTTCTTC; CDR3 protein: CASSLWGGQFF
D gene: TRBD2; clone size: NA; V gene: TRBV13; J gene: TRBJ2-5; CDR3 DNA: TGTGCCAGCATCGATTCCTGGACTAGCGGTTCACAAGAGACCCAGTACTTC; CDR3 protein: CASIDSWTSGSQETQYF
D gene: NA; clone size: NA; V gene: TRBV18; J gene: TRBJ2-3; CDR3 DNA: TGTGCCAGCTCACCTTTCCTACAGGATCCCACGCAGTATTTT; CDR3 protein: CASSPFLQDPTQYF